This T cell receptor beta chain was documented in a study of T cell responses to AZD1222 COVID-19 vaccine (dated by TCRdb to the early 2020s). In terms of the full investigation: AZD1222 recipients given second doses at about 4 weeks or at about 12 weeks were pooled, since spike-specific TCR depth and breadth were not found to differ between the two schedules. TCR sequencing covered roughly 230 trial participants: 200 to 220 given two doses of AZD1222 and 26 given two doses of MenACWY control vaccine. Trial participants were enrolled by age into subgroups of 18-55, 56-69 and 70-plus years, and about 150, 27 and 61 TCR-sequenced participants, respectively, were included in these subgroups. Study-level results and caveats: Because no samples from the day 14 peak response were available, repertoires could be characterized only after the peak T cell response. Conclusions about previously exposed vaccinees were limited because only six AZD1222 recipients were SARS-CoV-2 seropositive at baseline. In the small 56-69-year group, the increase in depth fell short of significance, most likely because of low power. CD4 TCRs associated with the vaccine covered the entire spike protein, and the dominant responses were in regions 160-218 and 743-854. Reportedly, almost half of the unique spike-specific TCRs recognized epitopes lying outside the regions that are mutated in the B.1.351 and B.1.1.7 variants. Most participants were white British and females outnumbered males, and the authors suggested that clonal diversity may have been underestimated. Spike-specific TCR breadth and depth rose significantly after two AZD1222 doses compared with day 0 and with MenACWY recipients.

CDR1 and CDR2, looked up from the germline V gene, are MDHEN and SYDVKM. Inclusive of the bounding cysteine and phenylalanine, the CDR3 is 14 residues long. Only the CDR3 portion is preserved as DNA: 42 bases, with reading frame beginning at the first base. Unmatched junction bases come to 1, with V trimmed by 6 bases and J by 1 base. What the time point label conveys for this sample: baseline before first vaccination. Vaccinee samples were obtained from the UK trials COV001 and COV002, which included a single-blind randomized controlled phase 2/3 trial of AZD1222 (ChAdOx1 nCoV-19) in healthy adults. For TCRbeta chain sequencing, PBMC samples from trial participants were taken at day 0 and at day 28 after the second dose. The CDR3 regions of human TCRbeta chains were analyzed by immunosequencing. Concerning the study's data processing: TCRs in the repertoires were compared against a reference library of SARS-CoV-2-specific TCRs that had been generated with the MIRA antigen-specificity platform. Breadth was defined as the fraction of unique TCRs that were SARS-CoV-2-associated. Depth was defined as the fraction of total T cells that were SARS-CoV-2-associated. Using the MIRA data, each spike-specific TCR was mapped to the spike region that the TCR reacts to and placed in a CD4 or CD8 class. Log10-transformed breadth and depth values were compared by one-way ANOVA with Sidak's multiple comparisons tests. The clones in this table, taken by TCRdb from immuneACCESS, are in-frame only. Not every clone is retained; where verified, under half of the shortfall comes from an unresolved V gene, and the cause of the rest is unknown. For V, J and clone size, that table is used; D and trimming come from the DNA. The sample profile shows approximately 73,000 clones; roughly 84% of them were found once. The biggest ten clones account for more than 8.5% of the sample.

A word on this clone: The antigen it recognizes is unknown. Nothing much larger sits one base from this clone, and base qualities are not available.

Here the chain combines TRBV28 and TRBJ1-5; TRBD1 agrees with 9 junctional bases. The specimen was peripheral blood, collected on day 0 of AZD1222 vaccination. This TCR was sampled from an adult in good health. The CDR3 protein sequence reads: CASRQGASNQPQHF. The sequence in DNA is TGTGCCAGCAGACAGGGGGCGAGCAATCAGCCCCAGCATTTT. Outside the CDR3, residues come from the reference TRBV28 and TRBJ1-5 proteins, so the full variable domain is: DVKVTQSSRYLVKRTGEKVFLECVQDMDHENMFWYRQDPGLGLRLIYFSYDVKMKEKGDIPEGYSVSREKKERFSLILESASTNQTSMYLCASRQGASNQPQHFGDGTRLSIL.